Each of the 3 T cell receptor beta chains below was sequenced from the same sample in a study of cytomegalovirus exposure and HLA in healthy donors (dated by TCRdb to between 2016 and 2019). Library preparation used the immunoSEQ multiplex PCR assay. For the multiplex PCR, a mixture combining 60 forward primers for TCR Vbeta segments and 13 reverse primers for TCR Jbeta segments was used. TCRdb obtained this table from immuneACCESS and retained in-frame rearrangements with V and J assigned. These tables miss some clones; where compared with another copy, unresolved V genes account for less than half of the shortfall, and the remainder is unexplained. This sample lists approximately 200,000 clones; 85% were detected once. About 2.5% of the sample is in the top ten clones. The sequenced sample consisted of PBMCs. These receptor sequences come from a woman between 50 and 59 years old in good health and CMV-seronegative.

This rearrangement joins TRBV19 to TRBJ1-1; the D gene is possibly TRBD1 (6 bases). V lost 1 base, J lost 0 bases, and 9 bases lay in between. Per germline, CDR1 LNHDA and CDR2 SQIVND (reference sequence). The CDR3 contains 15 residues. The CDR3 here is CASSIVGQLNTEAFF. The CDR3 nucleotides read TGTGCCAGTAGTATAGTTGGACAGCTGAACACTGAAGCTTTCTTT.

A word on this clone: The junction departs from the called germline gene at one end, perhaps through a read error. The chain joins TRBV7-8 to TRBJ2-1; TRBD2 matches 10 bases. The V gene's germline CDR1 is SGHVS and CDR2 FQNEAQ. The CDR3 is made up of 13 amino acids. CDR3 loop: CASSPRSAGGCLF. DNA of the CDR3: TGTGCCAGCAGCCCAAGGTCAGCGGGAGGGTGCCTCTTC. The variable domain in full, completed from reference TRBV7-8 and TRBJ2-1, reads GAGVSQSPRYKVAKRGQDVALRCDPISGHVSLFWYQQALGQGPEFLTYFQNEAQLDKSGLPSDRFFAERPEGSVSTLKIQRTQQEDSAVYLCASSPRSAGGCLFGPGTRLTVL.

V usage is TRBV6-5 and J usage is TRBJ2-3, with D possibly matching TRBD2 (6 bases). The V and J ends lost 4 bases and 0 bases respectively, with 11 bases between them. CDR3 size: 15 residues. CDR1 and CDR2 (germline): MNHEY, SVGAGI. The CDR3 is CASSSRGHSTDTQYF. The DNA of the CDR3 is TGTGCCAGCAGTTCGCGGGGTCATAGCACAGATACGCAGTATTTT.